The 28 T cell receptor beta chains below were found in one sample sequenced in a study of a mutant IDH1 vaccine in newly diagnosed glioma. Their antigens are not known. Time point described: week 23, last vaccination. The vaccine gave 300 ug of a 20-mer mutant IDH1 peptide subcutaneously per dose. Here immunoSEQ multiplex PCR was the method, and the copy in TCRdb shows in-frame clones only, minus some. The sample includes roughly 76,000 clones, roughly 85% of them seen just once. This specimen was PBMCs, taken from a glioma patient whose treatment included an IDH1 peptide vaccine. These receptors were collected from a young man with glioma. Some clones in this sample may be carry-over from other donors' samples.

DNA for the CDR3: TGTGCCAGCAGCAAACGCTACCTGACTAGCGGGAGCCGAAGGCAGTACTTC. Its translation: CASSKRYLTSGSRRQYF. The chain is built from TRBV21-1 and TRBJ2-7; the D call of TRBD2 is as the table states it, not checked on the DNA. TRBV21-1 is a pseudogene segment. The CDR3 is 17 residues long.

The rearrangement links TRBV27 to TRBJ2-2, with D hard to call. The CDR3 is 13 residues long. V was shortened by 11 bases and J by 0 bases, with 10 bases between the two germline ends. The germline V gene has CDR1 MNHEY and CDR2 SMNVEV (reference sequence). The chain's CDR3 is CASGRTNTGELFF. CDR3 nucleotides: TGTGCCTCGGGCAGGACGAACACCGGGGAGCTGTTTTTT.

This chain uses TRBV7-9 with TRBJ1-4, with D hard to call. Trimming cost V 1 base and J 8 bases, with 8 bases left between them. Germline V gives CDR1 SEHNR, CDR2 FQNEAQ (reference sequence). The CDR3 loop spans 13 amino acids. The CDR3 here is CASSLGLGEKLFF. CDR3 in DNA: TGTGCCAGCAGCTTAGGATTGGGGGAAAAACTGTTTTTT.

The V gene is TRBV18, the J gene TRBJ1-1; D unclear. The ends were cut back, 6 bases at V and 4 bases at J, with 18 bases in the middle. CDR3 length equals 15 residues. CDR1 is KGHSH, CDR2 LQKENI, per germline. CDR3 residues: CASSGLGTVTTEAFF. CDR3 DNA sequence: TGTGCCAGCTCCGGCTTGGGTACAGTAACCACTGAAGCTTTCTTT.

The V call is TRBV10-3, the J call TRBJ1-6; D is unclear. V was shortened by 4 bases and J by 10 bases, with 17 bases between the two germline ends. Germline CDR1 ENHRY, CDR2 SYGVKD. This CDR3 is built from 15 residues. CDR3 sequence: CAISVGRGEGSPLHF. In nucleotides, the CDR3 is TGTGCCATCAGTGTAGGACGGGGTGAAGGGTCACCCCTCCACTTT.

The chain couples TRBV30 to TRBJ1-6; unclear D gene. Germline V gene sequence: CDR1 GTSNPN, CDR2 SVGIG (reference sequence). Trimming removed 3 bases from V and 0 bases from J, with 6 bases in between. CDR3 length: 14 residues. CDR3 nucleotide sequence: TGTGCCTGGAGCATGAACTCCTATAATTCACCCCTCCACTTT. Translation gives CAWSMNSYNSPLHF.

DNA for the CDR3: TGTGCCAGCAGTTATGGCGGCAGGGGGAACGAGCAGTACTTC. It specifies CASSYGGRGNEQYF. The J gene is TRBJ2-7, the V gene TRBV6-6; TRBD1 agrees at 7 bases. Germline-derived CDR1 and CDR2 are MNHNY and SVGAGI (reference sequence). This CDR3 spans 14 amino acids. Germline trimming cut 3 bases from V and 5 bases from J; bases unmatched to any gene: 7.

The genes are TRBV11-1 and TRBJ2-5; 11 bases agree with TRBD2. Germline-derived CDR1 and CDR2 are SGHAT and FQDESV (reference sequence). Unmatched junction bases numbered 7, after V lost 2 bases and J lost 2 bases. The length of the CDR3 is 17 residues. CDR3 coding DNA: TGTGCCAGCAGCTTAAGGATCACTAGCGGGGGACAAGAGACCCAGTACTTC. Translating it yields CASSLRITSGGQETQYF.

The chain is built from TRBV5-1 and TRBJ2-7; D might be TRBD1 or TRBD2, each matching 6 bases. CDR1 is SGHRS and CDR2 is YFSETQ in the germline V gene. The V end was cut by 2 bases, the J end by 6 bases, with 12 bases between. CDR3 length: 13 residues. CDR3 in DNA: TGCGCCAGCAGCTTCGGGGGCCAGGCCGAGCAGTACTTC. Translated: CASSFGGQAEQYF. Drawing the rest from reference TRBV5-1 and TRBJ2-7, the complete variable domain is KAGVTQTPRYLIKTRGQQVTLSCSPISGHRSVSWYQQTPGQGLQFLFEYFSETQRNKGNFPGRFSGRQFSNSRSEMNVSTLELGDSALYLCASSFGGQAEQYFGPGTRLTVT.

The chain links TRBV2 to TRBJ1-6, with 8 positions matching TRBD1. The length of the CDR3 is 14 residues. Per germline, CDR1 SNHLY and CDR2 FYNNEI. V lost 10 bases and J lost 2; bases outside the gene matches: 4. The CDR3 region is CAIADRAYNSPLHF. The CDR3 DNA reads TGTGCCATAGCGGACAGGGCCTATAATTCACCCCTCCACTTT.

This chain joins TRBV5-1 and TRBJ2-3; D might be TRBD1 (6 bases). This CDR3 spans 15 amino acids. Germline V gene sequence: CDR1 SGHRS, CDR2 YFSETQ. V lost 3 bases and J 0 bases, leaving 11 bases between the germline ends. The CDR3 reads CASSSMTGSTDTQYF. The CDR3 bases are TGCGCCAGCAGCTCGATGACAGGTAGCACAGATACGCAGTATTTT.

The chain recombines TRBV5-4 with TRBJ2-7; a possible D gene is TRBD2 (5 bases). Trimming took 1 base from V and 3 from J, leaving 8 bases between them. The CDR3 length is 13 residues. CDR1 and CDR2 (germline): SGHNT, YYREEE (reference sequence). CDR3 protein: CASSLTRDYEQYF. The CDR3 nucleotides are TGTGCCAGCAGCTTGACTAGGGACTACGAGCAGTACTTC.

The chain recombines TRBV27 with TRBJ2-3; no definite D call. This CDR3 contains 12 residues. In germline, CDR1 is MNHEY, CDR2 SMNVEV (reference sequence). V was cut by 6 bases and J by 6 bases, with 10 bases left in between. For the CDR3, the DNA is TGTGCCAGCAGAGACTGGGCGGATACGCAGTATTTT. As protein: CASRDWADTQYF.

J is TRBJ1-2 and V is TRBV28, with D uncertain. Trimming took off 6 bases at V and 1 base at J, with 21 bases between the two ends. The germline V gene encodes CDR1 MDHEN and CDR2 SYDVKM. The CDR3 contains 17 residues. CDR3 residues: CASRSDLDGSLNYGYTF. The CDR3 nucleotides read TGTGCCAGCAGATCCGATTTGGACGGGTCTCTTAACTATGGCTACACCTTC.

The chain couples TRBV5-1 to TRBJ1-2; TRBD1 matches 7 bases. V was pared by 2 bases and J by 6 bases, with 7 bases of the junction left unmatched. The germline V gene has CDR1 SGHRS and CDR2 YFSETQ. The length of the CDR3 is 14 residues. The CDR3 is CASSFKDRNNGYTF. The CDR3 nucleotides read TGCGCCAGCAGCTTTAAGGACAGGAACAATGGCTACACCTTC.

Details on this clone: The identical CDR3 is also encoded by other nucleotide sequences in the sample. V is TRBV19 and J is TRBJ1-2, with 9 bases identical to TRBD1. This CDR3 has 14 residues. J gave up 8 bases and V 6 bases, and 10 bases lay outside the gene matches. Germline loops: CDR1 LNHDA, CDR2 SQIVND (reference sequence). The CDR3 sequence is CASSFAGTGNGYTF. Here the CDR3 DNA reads TGTGCCAGTAGCTTCGCCGGGACAGGGAACGGCTACACCTTC. Complete variable domain (other parts from reference TRBV19 and TRBJ1-2): DGGITQSPKYLFRKEGQNVTLSCEQNLNHDAMYWYRQDPGQGLRLIYYSQIVNDFQKGDIAEGYSVSREKKESFPLTVTSAQKNPTAFYLCASSFAGTGNGYTFGSGTRLTVV.

This chain connects TRBV2 to TRBJ1-1; unclear D gene. The CDR3 runs 11 residues. V lost 4 bases and J lost 11, with 11 bases in between. Germline values: CDR1 SNHLY, CDR2 FYNNEI. The CDR3 sequence: CASSVRQYAFF. CDR3 nucleotide sequence: TGTGCCAGCAGTGTGCGGCAGTATGCTTTCTTT.

The chain couples TRBV5-1 to TRBJ2-2; 8 nucleotides line up with TRBD1. The junction had 2 bases not matched to a gene; V was cut back by 4 bases and J by 0 bases. The CDR3 length is 15 residues. Germline CDR1 reads SGHRS; CDR2 reads YFSETQ. This CDR3 is CASSQDRANTGELFF. For the CDR3, the DNA is TGCGCCAGCAGCCAGGACAGGGCGAACACCGGGGAGCTGTTTTTT.

The V and J genes are TRBV7-2 and TRBJ2-5; no definite D call. CDR1 is SGHTA, CDR2 FQGNSA, per germline. The CDR3 totals 12 residues. Trimming took 5 bases from V and 5 from J, leaving 9 bases between them. CDR3 sequence: CASSPHSETQYF. In nucleotides, the CDR3 is TGTGCCAGCAGCCCCCACTCGGAGACCCAGTACTTC.

The chain carries TRBV5-6 and TRBJ2-4; 9 nucleotides line up with TRBD1. V was clipped by 4 bases and J by 4 bases; unmatched bases: 3. Looked up from germline, CDR1 is SGHDT and CDR2 is YYEEEE. This CDR3 is 14 amino acids long. The chain's CDR3 is CASSGTGRKNIQYF. The CDR3 DNA is TGTGCCAGCAGCGGGACAGGGAGGAAAAACATTCAGTACTTC.

J is TRBJ2-3 and V is TRBV9, with D hard to call. The V end was cut by 4 bases, the J end by 0 bases, with 12 bases between. The CDR3 runs 15 residues. The germline gives CDR1 SGDLS, CDR2 YYNGEE. The CDR3: CASSSSHQSTDTQYF. CDR3 in DNA: TGTGCCAGCAGCTCTTCGCACCAGAGCACAGATACGCAGTATTTT.

V and J are TRBV2 and TRBJ2-5; no clear D gene. The J call may be incorrect, as the DNA end agrees better with TRBJ2-7. Germline V CDR1 and CDR2: SNHLY, FYNNEI. The CDR3 covers 12 residues. CDR3 in amino acids: CASSGRAYEQYF. DNA of the CDR3: TGTGCCAGCAGCGGAAGGGCCTACGAGCAGTACTTC.

J is TRBJ2-3 and V is TRBV2; D not resolved. Germline values: CDR1 SNHLY, CDR2 FYNNEI. V dropped 5 bases and J dropped 5 bases, with 11 bases sitting between them. The CDR3 covers 13 residues. The CDR3: CASSLDGGDTQYF. The CDR3 region has the DNA TGTGCCAGCAGTCTGGACGGCGGAGATACGCAGTATTTT.

The rearrangement uses TRBV29-1 and TRBJ2-1; TRBD2 agrees at 12 bases. CDR3 length equals 15 residues. Germline values: CDR1 SQVTM, CDR2 ANQGSEA. V trimming: 7 bases; J trimming: 4 bases; junction bases outside the gene matches: 8. The CDR3 loop is CSALTSGGSYNEQFF. As DNA, the CDR3 is TGCAGCGCTCTGACTAGCGGGGGTTCTTACAATGAGCAGTTCTTC.

This clone was picked up a small number of times. The chain's CDR3 is CASSDLMSVLLDTEAFF. Written as DNA, the CDR3 is TGTGCCAGCAGCGACTTGATGTCAGTTCTCCTCGACACTGAAGCTTTCTTT. The V and J genes are TRBV5-4 and TRBJ1-1, with no clear D. The CDR3 has 17 amino acids. CDR1 SGHNT and CDR2 YYREEE come from the germline V gene (reference sequence). V lost 4 bases, J lost 3 bases, and 22 bases lay in between.

A single count supports this clone. One end of the junction does not line up with germline, which may come from a read error. The V and J genes are TRBV7-2 and TRBJ1-2; 7 nucleotides agree with TRBD1. This CDR3 region has 15 residues. Germline lookup yields CDR1 SGHTA and CDR2 FQGNSA. The CDR3 DNA sequence: TGCGCCAGCAGCTTAGTGGTACAGGGGAACTATGGCTACACCTTC. As protein: CASSLVVQGNYGYTF.

V gene TRBV6-6 combines with J gene TRBJ1-5; D is perhaps TRBD1 (5 bases). With 4 bases removed from V and 4 bases from J, the gap between germline ends came to 14 bases. Germline-derived CDR1 and CDR2 are MNHNY and SVGAGI (reference sequence). The CDR3 has 15 amino acids. DNA for the CDR3: TGTGCCAGCAGTTCCTCCGACAGTCCTAATCAGCCCCAGCATTTT. It encodes CASSSSDSPNQPQHF.

This rearrangement joins TRBV5-1 to TRBJ2-1; possible D gene TRBD2, 6 bases. Germline loops: CDR1 SGHRS, CDR2 YFSETQ. The CDR3 covers 14 residues. Trimming removed 4 bases from V and 10 bases from J, with 18 bases in between. For the CDR3, the DNA is TGCGCCAGCAGCCCTGGGACTTCATGGCGGGAGCAGTTCTTC. This translates into CASSPGTSWREQFF.